One sample yielded the 27 T cell receptor beta chains listed below, sequenced in a study of OX40 agonist ivuxolimab in advanced cancers. The protocol was immunoSEQ multiplex PCR, while the TCRdb copy is restricted to in-frame clones and leaves out a portion. The sample records some 60,000 clones, about 89% being singletons. The sample in question was CD4+ or CD8+ T cells sorted from blood, obtained in a trial of the OX40 agonist ivuxolimab. These receptors all come from an adult with an advanced solid tumor such as melanoma, head and neck, liver or kidney cancer.

This chain uses TRBV6-1 with TRBJ1-1, with D tentatively TRBD1 (5 bases). CDR1 and CDR2 from the germline V gene are MNHNS and SASEGT. V was shortened by 3 bases and J by 1 base, with 6 bases between the two germline ends. CDR3 length: 13 amino acids. This CDR3 reads CASSETANTEAFF. Here the CDR3 DNA reads TGTGCCAGCAGTGAGACAGCGAACACTGAAGCTTTCTTT.

The CDR3 nucleotides are TGCAGCGTTAAGGGGACATCGAACACCGGGGAGCTGTTTTTT. This gives the protein CSVKGTSNTGELFF. The chain employs TRBV29-1 and TRBJ2-2; D is perhaps TRBD1 (6 bases). Germline V gene lookup returns CDR1 SQVTM and CDR2 ANQGSEA. The CDR3 length is 14 residues. Trimming removed 5 bases at V and 0 bases at J, with 10 bases between.

The chain couples TRBV28 to TRBJ1-1; D call uncertain. Deletions cut 5 bases from V and 3 bases from J, with 13 bases between. The CDR3 runs to 14 residues. Germline CDR1 is MDHEN and CDR2 is SYDVKM. The CDR3 protein is CASSAFALDTEAFF. CDR3 coding DNA: TGTGCCAGCAGTGCCTTCGCTCTTGACACTGAAGCTTTCTTT.

The chain recombines TRBV6-6 with TRBJ2-7, with TRBD1 identical over 7 bases. CDR1 and CDR2 (germline): MNHNY, SVGAGI (reference sequence). This CDR3 comprises 14 residues. The trim removed 5 bases at V and 4 bases at J, leaving 8 bases unmatched. The CDR3 bases are TGTGCCAGCAGTCCCACCCCGGGACAGTACGAGCAGTACTTC. It specifies CASSPTPGQYEQYF.

This chain connects TRBV5-5 to TRBJ2-7, with D perhaps matching TRBD1 (6 bases). Germline loops: CDR1 SGHKS, CDR2 YYEKEE (reference sequence). V lost 1 base, J lost 2 bases, and 10 bases lay in between. The CDR3 length is 14 residues. CDR3 nucleotides: TGTGCCAGCAGCTTGACAGGGACCACCTACGAGCAGTACTTC. Protein: CASSLTGTTYEQYF. The whole variable domain, remainder taken from reference TRBV5-5 and TRBJ2-7, is DAGVTQSPTHLIKTRGQQVTLRCSPISGHKSVSWYQQVLGQGPQFIFQYYEKEERGRGNFPDRFSARQFPNYSSELNVNALLLGDSALYLCASSLTGTTYEQYFGPGTRLTVT.

In this sample, this clone turned up once. The V gene is TRBV10-3, the J gene TRBJ2-2, with a tentative D call TRBD2 (6 bases). Germline V CDR1 and CDR2: ENHRY, SYGVKD. V was pared by 0 bases and J by 0 bases, with 8 bases between. This CDR3 region has 16 residues. CDR3 DNA sequence: TGTGCCATCAGTGAGTCGACGGGGGCGAACACCGGGGAGCTGTTTTTT. The encoded protein is CAISESTGANTGELFF.

The chain recombines TRBV5-1 with TRBJ2-3; unclear D gene. V lost 0 bases, J lost 2 bases, and 7 bases lay in between. There are 14 residues in the CDR3. In germline, CDR1 is SGHRS, CDR2 YFSETQ. The CDR3 region is CASSLGGYTDTQYF. The CDR3 nucleotides are TGCGCCAGCAGCTTGGGGGGATACACAGATACGCAGTATTTT.

This chain joins TRBV6-5 and TRBJ1-2, with D uncertain. In germline, CDR1 is MNHEY, CDR2 SVGAGI. The CDR3 totals 14 residues. V shed 7 bases and J shed 6 bases, with 18 bases lying between them. The CDR3 is CASTYGLAGDGYTF. Here the CDR3 DNA reads TGTGCCAGCACCTACGGGTTAGCAGGAGATGGCTACACCTTC.

The chain has TRBV28 and TRBJ2-2, with D unclear. The CDR3 is 15 residues long. Germline values: CDR1 MDHEN, CDR2 SYDVKM. V shed 6 bases and J shed 4 bases, with 15 bases lying between them. The CDR3 region is CASSPVVAFTGELFF. As DNA, the CDR3 is TGTGCCAGCAGCCCTGTGGTGGCATTCACCGGGGAGCTGTTTTTT.

The chain links TRBV30 to TRBJ2-1, with 11 nucleotides matching TRBD1. CDR1 and CDR2 (germline): GTSNPN, SVGIG (reference sequence). The trim removed 3 bases at V and 7 bases at J, leaving 8 bases unmatched. CDR3 size: 15 residues. CDR3 coding DNA: TGTGCCTGGAGCAGAGGACAGGGGGCGCGGAATGAGCAGTTCTTC. It specifies CAWSRGQGARNEQFF.

J is TRBJ2-3 and V is TRBV16; D remains ambiguous. Germline V gene sequence: CDR1 KGHSY, CDR2 FQNENV. With 4 bases removed from V and 4 bases from J, the gap between germline ends came to 12 bases. This CDR3 has 14 residues. CDR3 sequence reads: CASSLGLASDTQYF. DNA for the CDR3: TGTGCCAGCAGCCTAGGATTAGCATCAGATACGCAGTATTTT.

V usage is TRBV27 and J usage is TRBJ2-6; 10 bases fit TRBD2. Germline loops: CDR1 MNHEY, CDR2 SMNVEV (reference sequence). CDR3 length: 19 residues. Germline trimming cut 3 bases from V and 2 bases from J; bases unmatched to any gene: 10. DNA of the CDR3: TGTGCCAGCAGTTTTTGGGGGGCTAGCGGGAGACCTGGGGCCAACGTCCTGACTTTC. Protein product: CASSFWGASGRPGANVLTF.

The chain is built from TRBV5-5 and TRBJ1-4; TRBD1 aligns across 8 bases. CDR1 and CDR2 (germline): SGHKS, YYEKEE (reference sequence). Unmatched junction bases numbered 9, after V lost 2 bases and J lost 0 bases. The CDR3 contains 18 residues. CDR3 loop: CASSFRQGQVATNEKLFF. Here the CDR3 DNA reads TGTGCCAGCAGCTTTCGTCAGGGACAGGTTGCAACTAATGAAAAACTGTTTTTT.

The chain couples TRBV10-3 to TRBJ2-3; TRBD2 matches 9 bases. The germline V gene encodes CDR1 ENHRY and CDR2 SYGVKD. The CDR3 is made up of 14 amino acids. The V segment lost 4 bases and the J segment 3 bases; nucleotides outside the gene matches: 2. The CDR3 DNA reads TGTGCCATCAGTGCGGCGGGGGGGACAGATACGCAGTATTTT. This gives the protein CAISAAGGTDTQYF.

The V call is TRBV19, the J call TRBJ2-2, with 8 bases matching TRBD1. Per germline, CDR1 LNHDA and CDR2 SQIVND (reference sequence). Trimming at V came to 5 bases and at J to 7 bases, leaving 9 bases not matched to a gene. The CDR3 runs 15 residues. In DNA, the CDR3 is TGTGCCAGTAGTCCCCGCAGGGGGCGGTTCGGGGAGCTGTTTTTT. Translating gives CASSPRRGRFGELFF.

The chain combines TRBV28 with TRBJ1-4; maybe TRBD1 (5 bases). Germline V gives CDR1 MDHEN, CDR2 SYDVKM. Trimming removed 3 bases from V and 8 bases from J, with 10 bases in between. The CDR3 loop spans 13 amino acids. CDR3 region: CASSLAGNEKLFF. In nucleotides, the CDR3 is TGTGCCAGCAGTTTGGCAGGGAACGAAAAACTGTTTTTT. Using reference TRBV28 and TRBJ1-4 for the parts outside the CDR3, the full variable domain is DVKVTQSSRYLVKRTGEKVFLECVQDMDHENMFWYRQDPGLGLRLIYFSYDVKMKEKGDIPEGYSVSREKKERFSLILESASTNQTSMYLCASSLAGNEKLFFGSGTQLSVL.

Worth noting for this clone: The junction does not match germline at one end; this may be a read error. The chain employs TRBV6-5 and TRBJ2-1; 7 bases fit TRBD2. This CDR3 is built from 14 residues. Germline CDR1 and CDR2: MNHEY and SVGAGI. The CDR3 DNA reads as TGTGCCAGCAGTTTCGAGCGGGGATACAATAAGCAGTTCTTC. This gives the protein CASSFERGYNKQFF.

The chain has TRBV19 and TRBJ2-3; 11 nucleotides line up with TRBD2. Germline CDR1 is LNHDA and CDR2 is SQIVND (reference sequence). V trimming: 2 bases; J trimming: 2 bases; junction bases outside the gene matches: 6. There are 17 residues in the CDR3. CDR3 sequence: CASSISGSGGATDTQYF. The CDR3 DNA is TGTGCCAGTAGTATAAGCGGTAGCGGGGGGGCCACAGATACGCAGTATTTT.

The V gene is TRBV10-3, the J gene TRBJ2-3; D not resolved. V was pared by 2 bases and J by 3 bases, with 9 bases between. The CDR3 loop spans 14 amino acids. The germline V gene encodes CDR1 ENHRY and CDR2 SYGVKD. The CDR3 region is CAISEVTTTDTQYF. The CDR3, as DNA: TGTGCCATCAGTGAGGTTACTACAACAGATACGCAGTATTTT.

CDR3 protein: CASSSTGGQSNQPQHF. Here the CDR3 DNA reads TGTGCCAGCAGTTCGACAGGTGGGCAATCTAATCAGCCCCAGCATTTT. V usage is TRBV27 and J usage is TRBJ1-5, with D possibly matching TRBD1 (6 bases). There are 16 residues in the CDR3. Germline V gives CDR1 MNHEY, CDR2 SMNVEV (reference sequence). Trimming stripped 4 bases from V and 4 bases from J, with 17 bases between.

The chain has TRBV28 and TRBJ2-3, with 12 nucleotides matching TRBD2. Trimming cost V 5 bases and J 4 bases; bases outside gene matches: 4. The CDR3 is 15 amino acids. Germline CDR1 reads MDHEN; CDR2 reads SYDVKM. The CDR3 nucleotides are TGTGCCAGCAGTCCTAGCGGGGGGGCCCCAGATACGCAGTATTTT. Translated: CASSPSGGAPDTQYF.

The rearrangement links TRBV18 to TRBJ1-1; TRBD1 is a possible D gene (6 bases). From germline, CDR1 is KGHSH and CDR2 LQKENI. The CDR3 consists of 15 residues. Trimming took off 3 bases at V and 5 bases at J, with 16 bases between the two ends. DNA of the CDR3: TGTGCCAGCTCACCCCAGGGGATGGCAGGAACTGAAGCTTTCTTT. Its translation: CASSPQGMAGTEAFF.

The chain combines TRBV7-2 with TRBJ1-5; no reliable D call. This CDR3 has 13 amino acids. Germline V gene sequence: CDR1 SGHTA, CDR2 FQGNSA. V was trimmed by 1 base and J by 5 bases, leaving 6 bases between them. CDR3 bases: TGTGCCAGCAGCTTAGAGCAGTATCAGCCCCAGCATTTT. It translates to CASSLEQYQPQHF.

The J gene is TRBJ2-5, the V gene TRBV29-1; TRBD1 matches 11 bases. Judging by the DNA end, TRBJ2-7 fits better; the J call may be wrong. The CDR3 length is 13 residues. Germline CDR1 and CDR2: SQVTM and ANQGSEA. CDR3 DNA sequence: TGCAGCGTTGAGGGACAGGGGGCCTACGAGCAGTACTTC. This gives the protein CSVEGQGAYEQYF.

The chain has TRBV15 and TRBJ1-4, with 11 bases that match TRBD1. Losses at the gene ends were 3 bases for V and 7 bases for J; bases not matched to a gene: 4. The CDR3 spans 15 residues. Looked up from germline, CDR1 is LNHNV and CDR2 is YYDKDF (reference sequence). CDR3 in DNA: TGTGCCACCAGCAGGGACAGGGGGCAAGGTGAAAAACTGTTTTTT. It translates to CATSRDRGQGEKLFF.

The chain links TRBV4-1 to TRBJ2-3, with 9 bases lining up with TRBD1. Germline lookup yields CDR1 MGHRA and CDR2 YSYEKL. J gave up 0 bases and V 3 bases, and 7 bases lay outside the gene matches. This CDR3 is built from 17 residues. CDR3 in DNA: TGCGCCAGCAGCCACCTAGGACAGGGGCCGAGCACAGATACGCAGTATTTT. Translation gives CASSHLGQGPSTDTQYF.

The CDR3 sequence: CASQNLWESRGDGYTF. CDR3 coding DNA: TGTGCCAGCCAAAATCTGTGGGAGTCCCGGGGAGATGGCTACACCTTC. The genes are TRBV21-1 and TRBJ1-2. TRBV21-1 is a pseudogene segment. The CDR3 is 16 residues long.